This T cell receptor beta chain was profiled in a study of blood T cell repertoires in COVID-19. The germline gives CDR1 LGHDT, CDR2 YNNKEL (reference sequence). V was pared by 4 bases and J by 0 bases, with 13 bases between. This CDR3 spans 15 amino acids. Methods used by the authors: Cell counts per sample came from amplifying reference gene primers. Assay: immunoSEQ multiplex PCR; the TCRdb copy retains only in-frame clones and omits some. Clone size and the V and J calls come from that table; the DNA yielded D and trimming. The top ten hold 2% to 3% of the sample, which has about 170,000 clones, around nine tenths seen once.

This rearrangement joins TRBV3-1 (or the pseudogene TRBV3-2) to TRBJ2-7, with a tentative D call TRBD1 (6 bases). Material for sequencing was peripheral blood. The TCR was taken from an elderly woman with COVID-19, enrolled during active disease. CDR3 DNA: TGTGCCAGCAGCCCGCGACAGGACCTCTCCTACGAGCAGTACTTC. This gives the protein CASSPRQDLSYEQYF.